This entry lists 24 T cell receptor beta chains sequenced from one sample in a study of the immune and genomic landscape of osteosarcoma. Clones were sequenced by immunoSEQ multiplex PCR, and TCRdb holds only the in-frame ones, with some missing. The repertoire holds roughly 10,000 clones, with about 72% as singletons. Poor-prognosis osteosarcoma patients supplied post-treatment primary, local recurrence and metastasis tumor specimens. What was sequenced was osteosarcoma tumor tissue from the lung. These receptors were collected from a human donor with osteosarcoma.

This clone showed up just a few times. The V gene is TRBV7-9, the J gene TRBJ1-2, with a possible D match to TRBD1 (5 bases). Germline CDR1 reads SEHNR; CDR2 reads FQNEAQ (reference sequence). Between the trimmed V and J ends, which lost 4 bases and 8 bases, there was a span of 14 bases. The CDR3 covers 13 residues. For the CDR3, the DNA is TGTGCCAGCAGCTGGGGGGTCCAGCCGGGCTACACCTTC. It is translated as CASSWGVQPGYTF.

The chain has TRBV4-1 and TRBJ2-3; no clear D gene. The CDR3 extends over 13 amino acids. Per germline, CDR1 MGHRA and CDR2 YSYEKL. Trimming removed 5 bases from V and 5 bases from J, with 11 bases in between. CDR3 sequence (DNA): TGCGCCAGCAGCTTGGAAATACGAGATACGCAGTATTTT. Its translation is CASSLEIRDTQYF.

The genes are TRBV6-5 and TRBJ1-5; D may be TRBD1 (5 bases). The germline gives CDR1 MNHEY, CDR2 SVGAGI. V was shortened by 5 bases and J by 6 bases, with 14 bases between the two germline ends. CDR3 length equals 14 residues. In DNA form, the CDR3 reads TGTGCCAGCAGTCACCGAAGGCAGGGTCAGCCCCAGCATTTT. This sequence encodes CASSHRRQGQPQHF.

In this sample, this clone turned up a few times. This chain links TRBV28 with TRBJ1-1; D remains ambiguous. The V end was cut by 8 bases, the J end by 1 base, with 5 bases between. The CDR3 is made up of 11 amino acids. Looked up from germline, CDR1 is MDHEN and CDR2 is SYDVKM. CDR3 nucleotides: TGTGCCAGCCTGCAGAACACTGAAGCTTTCTTT. It translates to CASLQNTEAFF.

This chain uses TRBV7-3 with TRBJ1-5; D is unclear. V was trimmed by 6 bases and J by 0 bases, leaving 15 bases between them. The CDR3 totals 16 residues. Germline assignment: CDR1 SGHTA and CDR2 FQGTGA. The CDR3 DNA sequence: TGTGCCAGCAGACAAGATAGGCGGAATAGCAATCAGCCCCAGCATTTT. The encoded protein is CASRQDRRNSNQPQHF.

The V gene is TRBV11-1, the J gene TRBJ2-1; 15 nucleotides line up with TRBD2. The V gene end was trimmed by 4 bases and the J gene end by 8 bases; junction bases not matched to a gene: 9. CDR3 size: 17 residues. Germline CDR1 SGHAT, CDR2 FQDESV (reference sequence). CDR3 in amino acids: CASSSGLAGGGRHEQFF. Written as DNA, the CDR3 is TGTGCCAGCAGCTCAGGACTAGCGGGAGGGGGTCGACATGAGCAGTTCTTC.

The chain carries TRBV28 and TRBJ2-7; D ambiguous. The CDR3 sequence is 12 residues long. V dropped 6 bases and J dropped 0 bases, with 6 bases sitting between them. Germline CDR1 is MDHEN and CDR2 is SYDVKM. The CDR3 sequence: CASSSISYEQYF. Here the CDR3 DNA reads TGTGCCAGCAGCTCAATCTCCTACGAGCAGTACTTC.

This chain links TRBV7-2 with TRBJ2-7, with D uncertain. Per germline, CDR1 SGHTA and CDR2 FQGNSA. The CDR3 length is 12 residues. The V end lost 2 bases, the J end lost 4 bases, and 6 bases lay between the germline ends. The CDR3 DNA reads as TGTGCCAGCAGCTTACTGGGTTACGAGCAGTACTTC. Encoded protein: CASSLLGYEQYF.

This clone was recorded once. The rearrangement uses TRBV29-1 and TRBJ2-2, with D unresolved. Germline V gene lookup returns CDR1 SQVTM and CDR2 ANQGSEA. V lost 2 bases and J 5 bases, leaving 6 bases between the germline ends. The CDR3 has 12 residues. Here the CDR3 DNA reads TGCAGCGTTGAACCTTTAACCGGGGAGCTGTTTTTT. This gives the protein CSVEPLTGELFF.

The CDR3 loop is CASSLVAARAGELFF. CDR3 in DNA: TGTGCCAGCAGCTTAGTGGCTGCTAGGGCCGGGGAGCTGTTTTTT. The V call is TRBV7-8, the J call TRBJ2-2; D not resolved. V lost 1 base and J 6 bases, leaving 12 bases between the germline ends. CDR3 length: 15 amino acids. Per the germline V gene, CDR1 is SGHVS and CDR2 is FQNEAQ.

This chain uses TRBV19 with TRBJ1-2; tentative D call: TRBD1 (5 bases). Germline values: CDR1 LNHDA, CDR2 SQIVND (reference sequence). CDR3 size: 13 residues. The V end was cut by 5 bases, the J end by 4 bases, with 11 bases between. CDR3 loop: CASSQGRSYGYTF. The CDR3, as DNA: TGTGCCAGTAGTCAGGGCCGGTCCTATGGCTACACCTTC.

The chain couples TRBV18 to TRBJ1-1, with 9 bases matching TRBD1. V lost 8 bases, J lost 1 base, and 5 bases stayed unmatched. The CDR3 totals 14 residues. Germline values: CDR1 KGHSH, CDR2 LQKENI. CDR3 in DNA: TGTGCCAGCGCAAGGGGACAGGGGAACACTGAAGCTTTCTTT. This gives the protein CASARGQGNTEAFF.

The chain employs TRBV5-1 and TRBJ2-7; D is undetermined. The germline V gene encodes CDR1 SGHRS and CDR2 YFSETQ. V lost 0 bases to trimming and J lost 6 bases, with 16 bases between them. This CDR3 is 15 amino acids long. Here the CDR3 reads CASSLDPSGRSEQYF. The DNA for the CDR3 is TGCGCCAGCAGCTTGGACCCCTCCGGTCGGTCCGAGCAGTACTTC. The full variable domain, rest sourced from reference TRBV5-1 and TRBJ2-7, is KAGVTQTPRYLIKTRGQQVTLSCSPISGHRSVSWYQQTPGQGLQFLFEYFSETQRNKGNFPGRFSGRQFSNSRSEMNVSTLELGDSALYLCASSLDPSGRSEQYFGPGTRLTVT.

The CDR3 loop is CASSLGTAYGYTF. CDR3 DNA sequence: TGTGCCAGCAGCCTAGGGACAGCCTATGGCTACACCTTC. This chain uses TRBV5-4 with TRBJ1-2, with TRBD1 identical over 7 bases. CDR3 length: 13 residues. The ends lost 4 bases at V and 4 bases at J; junction bases unmatched: 4. CDR1 is SGHNT, CDR2 YYREEE, per germline (reference sequence). Full variable domain (remainder filled in from reference TRBV5-4 and TRBJ1-2): ETGVTQSPTHLIKTRGQQVTLRCSSQSGHNTVSWYQQALGQGPQFIFQYYREEENGRGNFPPRFSGLQFPNYSSELNVNALELDDSALYLCASSLGTAYGYTFGSGTRLTVV.

The genes are TRBV19 and TRBJ1-1, with a tentative D call TRBD1 (5 bases). Germline V lookup: CDR1 LNHDA, CDR2 SQIVND (reference sequence). V shed 0 bases and J shed 5 bases, with 10 bases lying between them. This CDR3 spans 14 amino acids. The CDR3 nucleotides are TGTGCCAGTAGTATAGAAGGGGTAAAGACTGAAGCTTTCTTT. This sequence encodes CASSIEGVKTEAFF.

The chain recombines TRBV29-1 with TRBJ2-3; D might be TRBD2 (6 bases). Per the germline V gene, CDR1 is SQVTM and CDR2 is ANQGSEA. This CDR3 is 14 amino acids long. V shed 3 bases and J shed 4 bases, with 14 bases lying between them. DNA for the CDR3: TGCAGCGTTGAGGGCGGGACTGGGGCAGATACGCAGTATTTT. This gives the protein CSVEGGTGADTQYF.

V and J are TRBV29-1 and TRBJ2-1, with TRBD1 matching over 10 bases. Germline V gives CDR1 SQVTM, CDR2 ANQGSEA. This CDR3 contains 18 residues. With V trimmed by 6 bases and J by 1 base, 15 bases remained unmatched. This CDR3 is CSVQRQGATEFSYNEQFF. In DNA, the CDR3 is TGCAGCGTCCAGCGACAGGGGGCAACAGAATTTTCCTACAATGAGCAGTTCTTC.

This clone was counted once. The chain's CDR3 is CASSLGREVHYGYTF. The CDR3 region has the DNA TGTGCCAGCAGCTTAGGAAGGGAGGTTCACTATGGCTACACCTTC. The rearrangement links TRBV7-2 to TRBJ1-2, with D uncertain. V was trimmed by 1 base and J by 3 bases, leaving 12 bases between them. Looked up from germline, CDR1 is SGHTA and CDR2 is FQGNSA. The CDR3 extends over 15 amino acids.

The V gene is TRBV7-2, the J gene TRBJ2-3; 10 bases line up with TRBD2. Germline CDR1 is SGHTA and CDR2 is FQGNSA. The V segment lost 3 bases and the J segment 3 bases; nucleotides outside the gene matches: 0. The CDR3 is 14 amino acids. The CDR3 sequence is CASSLTSGTDTQYF. For the CDR3, the DNA is TGTGCCAGCAGCTTGACTAGCGGGACAGATACGCAGTATTTT.

The chain is built from TRBV5-1 and TRBJ2-7; no firm D call. V lost 1 base and J 4 bases, leaving 12 bases between the germline ends. CDR1 and CDR2 from the germline V gene are SGHRS and YFSETQ. This CDR3 is built from 14 residues. In DNA form, the CDR3 reads TGCGCCAGCAGCTTGACGGGTCCCCATTACGAGCAGTACTTC. Protein: CASSLTGPHYEQYF.

Remarks on this clone: It differs at one base from a far larger clone, so likely a read error. This chain links TRBV6-1 with TRBJ1-1, with TRBD1 as a possible D gene (5 bases). The ends were cut back, 3 bases at V and 1 base at J, with 15 bases in the middle. Per the germline V gene, CDR1 is MNHNS and CDR2 is SASEGT. This CDR3 is 16 amino acids long. The CDR3 here is CASSEETLGGNTEAFF. DNA for the CDR3: TGTGCCAGCAGTGAGGAAACGCTGGGGGGGAACACTGAAGCTTTCTTT.

With respect to this clone: One end of the junction fails to match germline, which may point to a read error. The chain's CDR3 is CVWSAFGGDTGELFF. The DNA of the CDR3 is TGTGTCTGGAGCGCCTTCGGCGGAGACACCGGGGAGCTGTTTTTT. This chain uses TRBV30 with TRBJ2-2; no clear D. Germline V gives CDR1 GTSNPN, CDR2 SVGIG (reference sequence). The CDR3 is made up of 15 amino acids.

As concerns this clone: Mismatch with germline at one junction end may stem from a read error. J is TRBJ1-2 and V is TRBV5-3; possible D gene TRBD1, 5 bases. TRBV5-3 is assigned to the ORF class and has an uncertain function. The CDR3 consists of 13 residues. DNA of the CDR3: TGTGCCAGCAGCTTAGGGGCCATATATGGCTACACCTTC. This translates into CASSLGAIYGYTF.

The chain joins TRBV28 to TRBJ1-3; D ambiguous. Germline CDR1 MDHEN, CDR2 SYDVKM. This CDR3 is 15 amino acids long. With 2 bases removed from V and 1 base from J, the gap between germline ends came to 9 bases. CDR3 DNA sequence: TGTGCCAGCAGTTTAAAGGCCGCATCTGGAAACACCATATATTTT. Residues: CASSLKAASGNTIYF.